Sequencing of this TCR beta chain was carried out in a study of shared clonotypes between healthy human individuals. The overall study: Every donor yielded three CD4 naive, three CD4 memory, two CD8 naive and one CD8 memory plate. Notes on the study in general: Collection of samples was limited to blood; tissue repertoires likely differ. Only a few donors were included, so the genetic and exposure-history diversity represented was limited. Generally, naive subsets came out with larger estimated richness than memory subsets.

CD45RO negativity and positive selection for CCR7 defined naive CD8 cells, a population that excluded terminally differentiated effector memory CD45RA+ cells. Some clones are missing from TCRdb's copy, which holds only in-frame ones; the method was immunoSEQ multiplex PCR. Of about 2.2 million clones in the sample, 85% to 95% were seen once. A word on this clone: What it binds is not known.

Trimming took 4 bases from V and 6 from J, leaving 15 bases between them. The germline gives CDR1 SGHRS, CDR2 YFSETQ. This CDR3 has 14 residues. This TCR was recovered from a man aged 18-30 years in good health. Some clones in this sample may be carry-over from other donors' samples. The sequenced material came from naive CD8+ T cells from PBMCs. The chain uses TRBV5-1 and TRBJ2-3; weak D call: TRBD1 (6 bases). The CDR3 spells CASSAKQGADTQYF. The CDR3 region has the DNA TGCGCCAGCAGCGCCAAACAGGGAGCGGATACGCAGTATTTT.